This entry lists 10 T cell receptor beta chains sequenced from one sample in a study of blood T cells in healthy people across ages. A second PCR of roughly 7 to 11 cycles used a sample-barcoded 5' primer and a J-beta primer mix. TCRdb independently ran MiXCR on the 5' RACE reads; one entry per CDR3 protein. The data hold approximately 800,000 distinct CDR3 sequences, with about 37% observed a single time. Specimen: blood. All receptors derive from a man aged 18 to 35 in good health.

J is TRBJ1-1 and V is TRBV12-3 or TRBV12-4; D not resolved. CDR3 size: 12 residues. V gave up 7 bases and J gave up 10 bases, with 16 bases separating them. The CDR3 loop is CASTPDSRVAFF. CDR3 bases: TGTGCCAGCACCCCCGACTCCCGTGTAGCTTTCTTT.

The chain links TRBV5-1 to TRBJ2-1; 10 bases line up with TRBD2. The CDR3 runs to 16 residues. Germline loops: CDR1 SGHRS, CDR2 YFSETQ. Unmatched junction bases numbered 11, after V lost 3 bases and J lost 8 bases. The CDR3 here is CASSSSGTSAMDEQFF. The CDR3 nucleotides are TGCGCCAGCAGCTCATCCGGGACTAGCGCTATGGATGAGCAGTTCTTC.

This chain connects TRBV6-4 to TRBJ2-7, with D possibly called TRBD1 or TRBD2 (5 bases each). The CDR3 length is 14 residues. Germline assignment: CDR1 MRHNA and CDR2 SNTAGT. Trimming left V 7 bases short and J 1 base short, with 14 bases between. The CDR3 protein is CASTGTAASYEQYF. The CDR3 bases are TGTGCCAGCACCGGGACCGCTGCTTCCTACGAGCAGTACTTC.

The chain is built from TRBV19 and TRBJ2-1; 7 positions match TRBD2. The CDR3 runs 11 residues. Germline loops: CDR1 LNHDA, CDR2 SQIVND (reference sequence). After removal of 5 bases from V and 15 bases from J, the junction contained 7 bases not matched to a gene. The CDR3 loop reads CASSASGVRFF. Written as DNA, the CDR3 is TGTGCCAGTAGTGCGAGCGGGGTAAGGTTCTTC.

This clonotype was seen at least ten times. DNA of the CDR3: TGCAGTGCTAGACCCACTGGAGTTTCAGATACGCAGTATTTT. This gives the protein CSARPTGVSDTQYF. The chain joins TRBV20-1 to TRBJ2-3; the D is unclear. Germline-derived CDR1 and CDR2 are DFQATT and SNEGSKA (reference sequence). The CDR3 runs to 14 residues. V was clipped by 2 bases and J by 4 bases, with 13 bases between them.

The chain carries TRBV20-1 and TRBJ2-7; possibly TRBD1 for D (5 bases). This CDR3 is built from 15 residues. Germline V gene data show CDR1 as DFQATT and CDR2 as SNEGSKA (reference sequence). V lost 4 bases, J lost 7 bases, and 23 bases lay in between. The CDR3 loop is CSATPLFVGAREQYF. The DNA of the CDR3 is TGCAGTGCTACCCCGTTGTTCGTTGGGGCCCGGGAGCAGTACTTC.

This sequence joins TRBV28 and TRBJ2-1; D unresolved. CDR1 and CDR2 from the germline V gene are MDHEN and SYDVKM. This CDR3 spans 17 amino acids. Trimming left V 5 bases short and J 0 bases short, with 17 bases between. CDR3 residues: CASSQTTRSSSYNEQFF. As DNA, the CDR3 is TGTGCCAGCAGTCAAACCACCCGCTCGAGCTCCTACAATGAGCAGTTCTTC.

V usage is TRBV28 and J usage is TRBJ2-1; a weak D match, TRBD2 (5 bases). CDR1 and CDR2 (germline): MDHEN, SYDVKM. The CDR3 loop spans 13 amino acids. The V gene lost 2 bases and the J gene lost 14 bases, with 16 bases spanning the gap. CDR3 residues: CASSLKGGQWEFF. The CDR3 bases are TGTGCCAGCAGTTTAAAGGGCGGGCAGTGGGAGTTCTTC. Filled out from reference TRBV28 and TRBJ2-1, the complete variable domain reads DVKVTQSSRYLVKRTGEKVFLECVQDMDHENMFWYRQDPGLGLRLIYFSYDVKMKEKGDIPEGYSVSREKKERFSLILESASTNQTSMYLCASSLKGGQWEFFGPGTRLTVL.

This sequence joins TRBV9 and TRBJ2-5; the D gene is possibly TRBD1 (5 bases). The CDR3 consists of 14 residues. The V gene's germline CDR1 is SGDLS and CDR2 YYNGEE. V lost 0 bases and J lost 0, with 6 bases in between. In DNA form, the CDR3 reads TGTGCCAGCAGCGTAGGACAGAACCAAGAGACCCAGTACTTC. Its protein product is CASSVGQNQETQYF.

A note on this clonotype: This clone may be a read error of a much larger clone one base away. This chain connects TRBV11-2 to TRBJ2-3; D may be TRBD2 (6 bases). CDR3 length: 17 residues. Trimming pared 5 bases from V and 1 base from J, leaving 19 bases between. CDR1 and CDR2 (germline): SGHAT, FQNNGV. The CDR3: CASSPGTGGVGTDTQYF. The CDR3 DNA is TGTGCCAGCAGCCCCGGGACTGGCGGGGTGGGCACAGATACGCAGTATTTT.